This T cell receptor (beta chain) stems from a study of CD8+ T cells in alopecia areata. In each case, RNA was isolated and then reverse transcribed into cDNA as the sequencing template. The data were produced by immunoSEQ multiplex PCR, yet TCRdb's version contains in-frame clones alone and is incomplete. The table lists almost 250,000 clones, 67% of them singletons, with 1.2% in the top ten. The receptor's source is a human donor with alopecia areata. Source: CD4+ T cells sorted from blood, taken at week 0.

DNA for the CDR3: TGTGCCAGCAGCTTAGTTAGCAGGCCGAGCTCCTACAATGAGCAGTTCTTC. Translation: CASSLVSRPSSYNEQFF. The rearrangement uses TRBV7-2 and TRBJ2-1; D unclear. The V gene's germline CDR1 is SGHTA and CDR2 FQGNSA. With 1 base removed from V and 0 bases from J, the gap between germline ends came to 13 bases. The CDR3 runs 17 residues. Supplemented by reference TRBV7-2 and TRBJ2-1, the full variable domain reads GAGVSQSPSNKVTEKGKDVELRCDPISGHTALYWYRQSLGQGLEFLIYFQGNSAPDKSGLPSDRFSAERTGGSVSTLTIQRTQQEDSAVYLCASSLVSRPSSYNEQFFGPGTRLTVL.